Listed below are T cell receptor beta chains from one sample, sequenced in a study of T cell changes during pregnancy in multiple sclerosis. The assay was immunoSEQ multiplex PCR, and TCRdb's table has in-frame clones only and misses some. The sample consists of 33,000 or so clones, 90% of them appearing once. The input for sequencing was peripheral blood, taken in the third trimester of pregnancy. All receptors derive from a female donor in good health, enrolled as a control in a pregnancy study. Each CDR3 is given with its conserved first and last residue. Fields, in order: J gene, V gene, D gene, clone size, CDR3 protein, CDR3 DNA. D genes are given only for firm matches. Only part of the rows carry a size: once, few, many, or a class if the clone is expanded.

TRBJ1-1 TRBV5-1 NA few CASSLGGMNTEAFF TGCGCCAGCAGCTTAGGGGGTATGAACACTGAAGCTTTCTTT
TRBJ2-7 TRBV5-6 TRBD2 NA CASSLGLALSYEQYF TGTGCCAGCAGCTTGGGACTAGCCCTCTCCTACGAGCAGTACTTC
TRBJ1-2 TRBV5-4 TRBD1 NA CASSRTGNYGYTF TGTGCCAGCAGCCGGACAGGGAACTATGGCTACACCTTC
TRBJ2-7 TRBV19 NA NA CASSGLRGTSSYEQYF TGTGCCAGTAGTGGGCTACGGGGGACCTCTTCCTACGAGCAGTACTTC
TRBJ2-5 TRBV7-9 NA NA CASSPGGLVVDSETQYF TGTGCCAGCAGCCCAGGGGGGCTGGTTGTAGATTCGGAGACCCAGTACTTC
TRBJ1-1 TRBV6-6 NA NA CASSYDGVGNTEAFF TGTGCCAGCAGTTACGACGGGGTTGGGAACACTGAAGCTTTCTTT
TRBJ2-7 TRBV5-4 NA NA CAAGQGGYEQYF TGTGCAGCGGGCCAGGGCGGCTACGAGCAGTACTTC
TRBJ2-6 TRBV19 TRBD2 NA CASRVRGGETGANVLTF TGTGCCAGTAGAGTTCGGGGAGGGGAGACTGGGGCCAACGTCCTGACTTTC
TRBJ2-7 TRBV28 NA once CASSLRSPPRMTYEQYF TGTGCCAGCAGTTTAAGATCCCCTCCGCGGATGACCTACGAGCAGTACTTC
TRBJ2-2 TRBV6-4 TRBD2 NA CASSEGGSTGELFF TGTGCCAGCAGTGAGGGAGGGAGCACCGGGGAGCTGTTTTTT
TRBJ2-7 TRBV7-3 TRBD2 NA CASSSGLAGSHEQYF TGTGCCAGCAGCAGTGGACTAGCGGGGTCACACGAGCAGTACTTC
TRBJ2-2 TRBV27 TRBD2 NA CASSRLAGANTGELFF TGTGCCAGCAGCCGACTAGCGGGGGCGAACACCGGGGAGCTGTTTTTT
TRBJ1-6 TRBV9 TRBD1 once CASSVTTGAHSPLHF TGTGCCAGCAGCGTAACGACAGGGGCTCATTCACCCCTCCACTTT
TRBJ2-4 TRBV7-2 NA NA CASSIEARAKNIQYF TGTGCCAGCAGCATTGAGGCCAGAGCCAAAAACATTCAGTACTTC
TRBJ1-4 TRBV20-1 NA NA CSASYNEKLFF TGCAGTGCTAGCTACAATGAAAAACTGTTTTTT
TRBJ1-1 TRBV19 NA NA CASSYARGTEAFF TGTGCCAGTAGTTACGCACGGGGGACTGAAGCTTTCTTT